These T cell receptor beta chains were read from a single sample in a study of blood T cell repertoires in COVID-19. TCRdb's copy holds only in-frame clones and misses some; the assay was immunoSEQ multiplex PCR. The sample has about 240,000 clones, 88% seen once; the top ten hold about 0.74%. Sequenced input: peripheral blood. These receptors came from a woman in her 30s with acute or convalescent COVID-19. Each CDR3 is given with its conserved first and last residue. The D gene is left open where the match is weak. Size tells how often a clone was seen (once, few, many) or the class of an expanded clone, and some rows leave it out.

j_gene,v_gene,abundance,d_gene,CDR3nt,CDR3aa
TRBJ2-4,TRBV6-5,-,-,TGTGCCACCCTTCACGGGGCCAAAAACATTCAGTACTTC,CATLHGAKNIQYF
TRBJ1-1,TRBV5-6,once,TRBD1,TGTGCCAGCAGCCCAACACTTGGACAGGGGGACACTGAAGCTTTCTTT,CASSPTLGQGDTEAFF
TRBJ1-2,TRBV25-1,-,-,TGTGCCAGCAGTTTTACTGCTTATGGCTACACCTTC,CASSFTAYGYTF
TRBJ1-6,TRBV30,-,TRBD1,TGTGCCTGGGGGAGGGACAGCAGCTCCTATAATTCACCCCTCCACTTT,CAWGRDSSSYNSPLHF
TRBJ2-7,TRBV9,-,TRBD2,TGTGCCAGCAGCGAGACTAGCGGGAGTGGTGAGCAGTACTTC,CASSETSGSGEQYF
TRBJ1-4,TRBV19,-,TRBD1,TGTGCCAGTAGTACCGGGACAGGAGCAAATGAAAAACTGTTTTTT,CASSTGTGANEKLFF
TRBJ2-3,TRBV30,-,-,TGTGCCTGGAGTCCAAGGAGGGCAGATACGCAGTATTTT,CAWSPRRADTQYF
TRBJ2-7,TRBV5-4,-,-,TGTGCCAGCAGCTCGAGCTCCTACGAGCAGTACTTC,CASSSSSYEQYF
TRBJ1-5,TRBV19,once,TRBD1,TGTGCCAGTAACCCGGGACAGGGACGCAATCAGCCCCAGCATTTT,CASNPGQGRNQPQHF
TRBJ2-7,TRBV18,-,TRBD1,TGTGCCAGATATCCAGGGGGCGCGATGAACGAGCAGTACTTC,CARYPGGAMNEQYF
TRBJ2-1,TRBV7-7,-,TRBD2,TGTGCTAGCAGCTTACCCTCCGAGACTAGCGGGAGGGCCTGGAATGAGCAGTTCTTC,CASSLPSETSGRAWNEQFF
TRBJ2-5,TRBV14,-,-,TGTGCCAGCAGCCAAGATTCCGGGTTGGAGACCCAGTACTTC,CASSQDSGLETQYF
TRBJ2-7,TRBV5-4,-,-,TGTGCCAGCAGCTTGGATGGGGGGGCGCCCTACGAGCAGTACTTC,CASSLDGGAPYEQYF
TRBJ2-1,TRBV4-2,few,TRBD2,TGTGCCAGCAGCCAAACCCCTAGCGGCCCCTACAATGAGCAGTTCTTC,CASSQTPSGPYNEQFF
TRBJ2-7,TRBV5-1,once,-,TGCGCCAGCAGCTTGGAACCATCGCGGTCCTACGAGCAGTACTTC,CASSLEPSRSYEQYF
TRBJ2-7,TRBV2,few,TRBD1,TGTGCCAGCAGGACCGGGACAGGGGGCTGGTACGAGCAGTACTTC,CASRTGTGGWYEQYF
TRBJ1-1,TRBV29-1,-,TRBD1,TGCAGCGTTCCGACAGGGGGTTTGTTCACTGAAGCTTTCTTT,CSVPTGGLFTEAFF
TRBJ2-5,TRBV19,-,-,TGTGCCAGTAGTATGAGGAAAGAGACCCAGTACTTC,CASSMRKETQYF
TRBJ2-2,TRBV18,-,TRBD2,TGTGCCAGCTCACCGACTAGCGGGAACACCGGGGAGCTGTTTTTT,CASSPTSGNTGELFF
TRBJ2-1,TRBV9,-,-,TGTGCCAGCAGTAGGACATATGAGCAGTTCTTC,CASSRTYEQFF